Each of the 20 T cell receptor beta chains below was sequenced from the same sample in a study of T cell repertoires in cytomegalovirus infection. TCRdb re-derived calls from the reads in MiXCR, one entry per CDR3 protein. The sample holds under 200,000 distinct CDR3 sequences, approximately 9.6% seen once. The sample taken for sequencing was PBMCs. Source of these receptors: a human donor in good health (CMV status not recorded). Some clones in this sample may be carry-over from other donors' samples.

The rearrangement links TRBV6-1 to TRBJ2-1; D is unresolved. V gave up 4 bases and J gave up 4 bases, with 8 bases separating them. Germline CDR1 and CDR2: MNHNS and SASEGT. This CDR3 comprises 13 residues. CDR3 in amino acids: CASSAGRYNEQFF. The DNA of the CDR3 is TGTGCCAGCAGTGCGGGCAGATACAATGAGCAGTTCTTC.

This clonotype has just a few counts. V and J are TRBV18 and TRBJ1-1; no clear D gene. This CDR3 has 13 residues. Germline CDR1 KGHSH, CDR2 LQKENI. V shed 6 bases and J shed 7 bases, with 15 bases lying between them. This CDR3 is CASSSGYGNEAFF. The CDR3, as DNA: TGTGCCAGCTCGTCGGGGTATGGCAATGAAGCTTTCTTT.

The sample holds many counts of this clonotype. The genes are TRBV12-3 or TRBV12-4 and TRBJ2-5; a possible D gene is TRBD1 (6 bases). This CDR3 has 14 amino acids. V was cut by 6 bases and J by 2 bases, with 13 bases left in between. The CDR3 here is CASRRDTRQETQYF. The CDR3 DNA sequence: TGTGCCAGCAGAAGGGACACGAGACAAGAGACCCAGTACTTC.

Only a few counts were recorded for this clonotype. V is TRBV6-1 and J is TRBJ1-2, with a tentative D call TRBD1 (6 bases). Per germline, CDR1 MNHNS and CDR2 SASEGT. CDR3 size: 14 residues. Trimming shortened V by 5 bases and J by 8 bases, and 18 bases separated the two germline ends. CDR3 sequence (DNA): TGTGCCAGCAGTTACCCGGGACACCCAGAGGGCTACACCTTC. This codes for CASSYPGHPEGYTF.

This clonotype was picked up many times. The gene calls are TRBV7-2 and TRBJ1-1; D is uncertain. Germline V CDR1 and CDR2: SGHTA, FQGNSA. The V end lost 6 bases, the J end lost 7 bases, and 15 bases lay between the germline ends. There are 13 residues in the CDR3. CDR3 region: CASSGSMYFEAFF. CDR3 in DNA: TGTGCCAGCAGTGGATCCATGTACTTTGAAGCTTTCTTT. The variable domain in full, completed from reference TRBV7-2 and TRBJ1-1, reads GAGVSQSPSNKVTEKGKDVELRCDPISGHTALYWYRQSLGQGLEFLIYFQGNSAPDKSGLPSDRFSAERTGGSVSTLTIQRTQQEDSAVYLCASSGSMYFEAFFGQGTRLTVV.

The chain is built from TRBV29-1 and TRBJ2-2, with 8 bases aligning to TRBD1. Losses at the gene ends were 5 bases for V and 4 bases for J; bases not matched to a gene: 9. The CDR3 has 15 amino acids. Germline CDR1 and CDR2: SQVTM and ANQGSEA. CDR3 DNA: TGCAGCGTTCAAAACAGGGGGTCGATCACCGGGGAGCTGTTTTTT. Amino acid sequence: CSVQNRGSITGELFF.

This clonotype has at least ten counts. The chain joins TRBV7-2 to TRBJ1-2; maybe TRBD1 (5 bases). The length of the CDR3 is 14 residues. V shed 5 bases and J shed 7 bases, with 17 bases lying between them. The V gene's germline CDR1 is SGHTA and CDR2 FQGNSA. The CDR3 coding sequence is TGTGCCAGCAGCCGGGGCGGGGGGTCGGGTGGCTACACCTTC. Translating gives CASSRGGGSGGYTF.

This chain uses TRBV5-1 with TRBJ2-1, with D possibly being TRBD1 (5 bases). The germline CDR1 and CDR2 sequences are SGHRS and YFSETQ. V was clipped by 5 bases and J by 9 bases, with 18 bases between them. The CDR3 extends over 14 amino acids. The CDR3 DNA follows: TGCGCCAGCAGACAGGCACGAACCGACAGTGAGCAGTTCTTC. The encoded protein is CASRQARTDSEQFF. Full variable domain (missing parts from reference TRBV5-1 and TRBJ2-1): KAGVTQTPRYLIKTRGQQVTLSCSPISGHRSVSWYQQTPGQGLQFLFEYFSETQRNKGNFPGRFSGRQFSNSRSEMNVSTLELGDSALYLCASRQARTDSEQFFGPGTRLTVL.

V usage is TRBV7-9 and J usage is TRBJ2-1; the D gene is possibly TRBD2 (6 bases). The CDR3 runs to 14 residues. The V end lost 1 base, the J end lost 7 bases, and 11 bases lay between the germline ends. Per the germline V gene, CDR1 is SEHNR and CDR2 is FQNEAQ (reference sequence). CDR3 residues: CASSLGTGVNEQFF. The CDR3 nucleotides are TGTGCCAGCAGCTTAGGAACGGGAGTGAATGAGCAGTTCTTC.

This clonotype was detected many times. The V and J genes are TRBV6-1 and TRBJ1-5, with a tentative D call TRBD1 (6 bases). The V end lost 5 bases, the J end lost 7 bases, and 15 bases lay between the germline ends. Germline CDR1 is MNHNS and CDR2 is SASEGT. The CDR3 has 14 amino acids. This chain's CDR3 is CASSSAGVAQPQHF. The CDR3 region has the DNA TGTGCCAGCAGTTCCGCAGGGGTAGCGCAGCCCCAGCATTTT.

This clonotype was detected a few times. The V and J genes are TRBV6-2 or TRBV6-3 and TRBJ2-7, with 10 bases matching TRBD1. CDR1 is MNHEY, CDR2 SVGEGT, per germline. With V trimmed by 2 bases and J by 3 bases, 4 bases remained unmatched. The CDR3 runs 15 residues. CDR3 DNA: TGTGCCAGCAGTTACCACAGGACAGGGGGCTACGAGCAGTACTTC. It codes for CASSYHRTGGYEQYF.

This clonotype was detected many times. The genes are TRBV28 and TRBJ1-4; tentative D call: TRBD1 (6 bases). The V and J ends lost 3 bases and 4 bases respectively, with 12 bases between them. This CDR3 comprises 15 residues. Germline CDR1 and CDR2: MDHEN and SYDVKM. The CDR3 DNA is TGTGCCAGCAGTTTTGTGGACAGACTTAATGAAAAACTGTTTTTT. Translation gives CASSFVDRLNEKLFF.

This clonotype was counted between two and nine times. CDR3 amino acids: CSVGTGTGLGYGYTF. The CDR3, as DNA: TGCAGCGTAGGAACCGGGACAGGGTTAGGCTATGGCTACACCTTC. The V and J genes are TRBV29-1 and TRBJ1-2; TRBD1 matches at 9 bases. The length of the CDR3 is 15 residues. The germline V gene encodes CDR1 SQVTM and CDR2 ANQGSEA. With V trimmed by 6 bases and J by 4 bases, 12 bases remained unmatched. Using reference TRBV29-1 and TRBJ1-2 for the parts outside the CDR3, the full variable domain is SAVISQKPSRDICQRGTSLTIQCQVDSQVTMMFWYRQQPGQSLTLIATANQGSEATYESGFVIDKFPISRPNLTFSTLTVSNMSPEDSSIYLCSVGTGTGLGYGYTFGSGTRLTVV.

This clonotype was observed many times. The chain is built from TRBV7-2 and TRBJ2-7, with 9 bases identical to TRBD2. Looked up from germline, CDR1 is SGHTA and CDR2 is FQGNSA. Unmatched junction bases numbered 4, after V lost 5 bases and J lost 2 bases. The CDR3 sequence is 14 residues long. CDR3 bases: TGTGCCAGCAGCCCCCTAGCGGGGACCTACGAGCAGTACTTC. Its translation is CASSPLAGTYEQYF.

In this sample, this clonotype turned up many times. CDR3 protein: CASSPRLGADGYTF. Written as DNA, the CDR3 is TGTGCCAGCAGCCCTAGGTTGGGGGCTGATGGCTACACCTTC. The chain carries TRBV7-6 and TRBJ1-2; weak D call: TRBD1 (6 bases). CDR3 length: 14 residues. Germline values: CDR1 SGHVS, CDR2 FNYEAQ. Trimming cost V 5 bases and J 6 bases, with 16 bases left between them.

In its sample, this clonotype was seen many times. The V gene is TRBV7-2, the J gene TRBJ2-7; 7 bases agree with TRBD2. Germline V gene lookup returns CDR1 SGHTA and CDR2 FQGNSA. V lost 3 bases, J lost 3 bases, and 11 bases stayed unmatched. The CDR3 covers 16 residues. The CDR3 loop is CASSFLGSGVGYEQYF. CDR3 DNA: TGTGCCAGCAGCTTCCTAGGAAGCGGGGTAGGCTACGAGCAGTACTTC.

This clonotype appeared many times. This chain uses TRBV7-2 with TRBJ2-7; D tentatively fits TRBD1 or TRBD2 (5 bases each). V dropped 4 bases and J dropped 2 bases, with 21 bases sitting between them. Germline V lookup: CDR1 SGHTA, CDR2 FQGNSA. The CDR3 length is 17 residues. Written as DNA, the CDR3 is TGTGCCAGCAGCTACGAGGCCGGGGCAGCCCTTGCCTACGAGCAGTACTTC. This translates into CASSYEAGAALAYEQYF.

The chain is built from TRBV28 and TRBJ2-1; D remains unclear. Trimming left V 5 bases short and J 2 bases short, with 16 bases between. The germline V gene has CDR1 MDHEN and CDR2 SYDVKM. The CDR3 covers 16 residues. CDR3 in amino acids: CASSQPAAWPYNEQFF. CDR3 DNA sequence: TGTGCCAGCAGTCAACCGGCGGCGTGGCCCTACAATGAGCAGTTCTTC.

J is TRBJ1-4 and V is TRBV27; no firm D call. CDR1 and CDR2 from the germline V gene are MNHEY and SMNVEV (reference sequence). This CDR3 has 13 residues. Trimming removed 5 bases from V and 8 bases from J, with 12 bases in between. This CDR3 is CASSPTSVEKLFF. Written as DNA, the CDR3 is TGTGCCAGCAGTCCTACCTCCGTGGAAAAACTGTTTTTT.

About this clonotype itself: One base away lies a much larger clone, so this may be a sequencing read error. The V and J genes are TRBV7-2 and TRBJ1-2; D not certain. The CDR3 consists of 14 residues. CDR1 and CDR2 from the germline V gene are SGHTA and FQGNSA. V lost 5 bases, J lost 4 bases, and 14 bases lay in between. The CDR3 sequence: CASSQSPPRYGYTF. The CDR3 DNA reads TGTGCCAGCAGCCAGTCCCCCCCTCGCTATGGCTACACCTTC. Full variable domain (remainder filled in from reference TRBV7-2 and TRBJ1-2): GAGVSQSPSNKVTEKGKDVELRCDPISGHTALYWYRQSLGQGLEFLIYFQGNSAPDKSGLPSDRFSAERTGGSVSTLTIQRTQQEDSAVYLCASSQSPPRYGYTFGSGTRLTVV.